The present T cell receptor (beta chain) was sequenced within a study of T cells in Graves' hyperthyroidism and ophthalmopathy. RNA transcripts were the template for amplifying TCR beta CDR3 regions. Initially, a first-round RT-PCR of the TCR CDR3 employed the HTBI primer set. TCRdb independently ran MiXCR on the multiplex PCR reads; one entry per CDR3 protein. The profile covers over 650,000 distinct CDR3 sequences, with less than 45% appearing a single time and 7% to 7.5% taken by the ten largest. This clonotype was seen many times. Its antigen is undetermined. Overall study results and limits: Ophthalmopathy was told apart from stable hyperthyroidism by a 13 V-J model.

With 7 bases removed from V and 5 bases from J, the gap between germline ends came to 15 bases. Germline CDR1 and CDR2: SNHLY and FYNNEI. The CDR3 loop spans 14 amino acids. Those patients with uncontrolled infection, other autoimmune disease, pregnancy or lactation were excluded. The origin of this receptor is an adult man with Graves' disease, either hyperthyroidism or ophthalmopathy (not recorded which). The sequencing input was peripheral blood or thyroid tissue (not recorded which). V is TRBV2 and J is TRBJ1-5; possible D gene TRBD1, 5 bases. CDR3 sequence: CASMGPGDDQPQHF. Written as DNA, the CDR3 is TGTGCCAGCATGGGACCCGGTGACGATCAGCCCCAGCATTTT.